This TCR beta chain was identified in a study of early T cells in non-severe SARS-CoV-2 infection. Study details: Sequenced bulk RNA came from whole blood that was unsorted, and chains were unpaired. Study findings and constraints: Matching results from VDJdb favored anti-spike CD8 responses, leaving private and CD4 specificities undetected.

This CDR3 is 16 amino acids long. V shed 0 bases, J shed 4 bases, and the junction held 7 bases outside the gene matches. Germline V gene lookup returns CDR1 MNHNS and CDR2 SASEGT. There are a few counts of this clonotype. What it binds is unknown. Tagging with unique molecular identifiers was applied to individual cDNA molecules. TCRdb passed the 5' RACE reads through MiXCR, listing each CDR3 protein once. The data contain about 61,000 distinct CDR3 sequences, more than 10% of them singletons. This sequence joins TRBV6-1 and TRBJ2-3; 7 positions match TRBD2. This sequence was found in an adult who was a healthcare worker with PCR-confirmed SARS-CoV-2 infection or an uninfected control (not recorded which). The donor label of this sample is uncertain. The input for sequencing was whole blood, taken at baseline. The CDR3 DNA reads TGTGCCAGCAGTGAAGCCCGGGGGAGGGTGGCAGATACGCAGTATTTT. Amino acid sequence: CASSEARGRVADTQYF.